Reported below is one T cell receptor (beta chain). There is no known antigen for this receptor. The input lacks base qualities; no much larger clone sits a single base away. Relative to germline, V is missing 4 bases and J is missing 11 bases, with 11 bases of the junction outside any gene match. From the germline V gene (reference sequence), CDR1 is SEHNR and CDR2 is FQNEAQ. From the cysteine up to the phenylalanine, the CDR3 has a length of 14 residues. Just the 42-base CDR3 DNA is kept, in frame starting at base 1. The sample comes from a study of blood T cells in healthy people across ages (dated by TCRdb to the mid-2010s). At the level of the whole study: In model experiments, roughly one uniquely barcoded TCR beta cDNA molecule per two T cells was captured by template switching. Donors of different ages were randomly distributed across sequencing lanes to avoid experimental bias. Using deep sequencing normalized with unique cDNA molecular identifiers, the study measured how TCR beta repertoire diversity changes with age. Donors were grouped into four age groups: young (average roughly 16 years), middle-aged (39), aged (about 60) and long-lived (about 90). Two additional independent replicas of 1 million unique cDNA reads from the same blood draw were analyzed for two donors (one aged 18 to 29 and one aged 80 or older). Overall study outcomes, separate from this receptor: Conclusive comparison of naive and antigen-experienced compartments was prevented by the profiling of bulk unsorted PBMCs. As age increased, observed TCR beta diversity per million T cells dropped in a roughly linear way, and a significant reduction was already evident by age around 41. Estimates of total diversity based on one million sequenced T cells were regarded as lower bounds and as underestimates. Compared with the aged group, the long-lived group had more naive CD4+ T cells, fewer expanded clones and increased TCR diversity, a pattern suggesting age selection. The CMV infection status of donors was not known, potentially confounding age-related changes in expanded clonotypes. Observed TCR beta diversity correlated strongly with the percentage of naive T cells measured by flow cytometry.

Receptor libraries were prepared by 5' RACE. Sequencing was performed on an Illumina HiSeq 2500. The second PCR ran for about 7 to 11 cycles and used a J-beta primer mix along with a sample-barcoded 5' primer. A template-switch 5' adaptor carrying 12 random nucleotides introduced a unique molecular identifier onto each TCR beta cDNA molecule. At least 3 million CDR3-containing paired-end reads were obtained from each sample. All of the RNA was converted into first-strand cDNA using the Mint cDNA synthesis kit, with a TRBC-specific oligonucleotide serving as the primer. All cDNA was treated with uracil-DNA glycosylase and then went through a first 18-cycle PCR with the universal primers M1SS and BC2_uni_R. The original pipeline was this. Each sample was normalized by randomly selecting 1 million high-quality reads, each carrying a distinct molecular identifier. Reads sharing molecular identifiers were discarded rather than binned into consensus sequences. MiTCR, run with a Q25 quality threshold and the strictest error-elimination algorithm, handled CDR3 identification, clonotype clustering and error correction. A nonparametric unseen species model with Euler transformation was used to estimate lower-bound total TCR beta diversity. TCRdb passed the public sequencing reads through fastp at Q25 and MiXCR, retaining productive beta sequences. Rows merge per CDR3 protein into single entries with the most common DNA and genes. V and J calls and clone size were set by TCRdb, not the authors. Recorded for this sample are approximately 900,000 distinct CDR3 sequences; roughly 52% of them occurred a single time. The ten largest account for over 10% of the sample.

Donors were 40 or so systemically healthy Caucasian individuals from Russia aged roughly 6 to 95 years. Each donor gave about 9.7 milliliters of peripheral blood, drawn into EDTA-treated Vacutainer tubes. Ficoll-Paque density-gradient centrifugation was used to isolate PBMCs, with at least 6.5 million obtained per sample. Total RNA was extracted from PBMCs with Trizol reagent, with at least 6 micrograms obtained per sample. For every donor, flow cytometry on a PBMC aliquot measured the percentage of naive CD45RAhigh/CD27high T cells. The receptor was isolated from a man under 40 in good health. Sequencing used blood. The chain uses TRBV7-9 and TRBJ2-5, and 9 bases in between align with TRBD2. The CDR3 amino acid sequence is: CASSSRPPSGVQYF. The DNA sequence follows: TGTGCCAGCAGCTCCAGACCCCCTAGCGGGGTACAGTACTTC. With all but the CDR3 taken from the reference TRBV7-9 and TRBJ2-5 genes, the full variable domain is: DTGVSQNPRHKITKRGQNVTFRCDPISEHNRLYWYRQTLGQGPEFLTYFQNEAQLEKSRLLSDRFSAERPKGSFSTLEIQRTEQGDSAMYLCASSSRPPSGVQYFGPGTRLLVL.